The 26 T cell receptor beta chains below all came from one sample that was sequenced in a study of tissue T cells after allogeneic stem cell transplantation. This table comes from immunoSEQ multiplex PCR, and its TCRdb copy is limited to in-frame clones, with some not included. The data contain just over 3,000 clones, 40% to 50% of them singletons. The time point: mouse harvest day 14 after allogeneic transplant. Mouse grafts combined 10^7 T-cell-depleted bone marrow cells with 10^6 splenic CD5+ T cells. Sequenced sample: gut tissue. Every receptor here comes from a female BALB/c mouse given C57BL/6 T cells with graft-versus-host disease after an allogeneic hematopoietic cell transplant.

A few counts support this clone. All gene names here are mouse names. The CDR3 reads CASSRANSDYTF. Partial CDR3 DNA: TGTGCCAGCAGTCGAGCAAACTCCGACTACACC. The chain uses TRBV26 and TRBJ1-2; D unclear. The read halts 1 residue ahead of the CDR3 end, with the missing end drawn from the germline J gene. V lost 4 bases and J lost 0, with 3 bases in between. The CDR3 contains 12 residues. Germline V gene sequence: CDR1 KGHPV, CDR2 FQNQEV (reference sequence).

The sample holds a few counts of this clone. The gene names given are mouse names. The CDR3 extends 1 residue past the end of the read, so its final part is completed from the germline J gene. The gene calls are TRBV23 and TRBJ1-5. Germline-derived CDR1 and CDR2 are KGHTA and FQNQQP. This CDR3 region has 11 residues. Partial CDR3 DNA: TGCTCCAGCAGTCAATCGACGGCTCCGCTT. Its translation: CSSSQSTAPL. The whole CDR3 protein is CSSSQSTAPLF.

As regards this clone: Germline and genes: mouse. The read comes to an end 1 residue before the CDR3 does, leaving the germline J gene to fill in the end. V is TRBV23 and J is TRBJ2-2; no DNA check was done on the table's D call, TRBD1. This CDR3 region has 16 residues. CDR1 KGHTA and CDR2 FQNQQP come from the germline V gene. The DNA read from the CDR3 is TGCTCCAGCAGTCATTCCGGGACAGGGCGCACCGGGCAGCTCTAC. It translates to CSSSHSGTGRTGQLY. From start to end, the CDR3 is CSSSHSGTGRTGQLYF.

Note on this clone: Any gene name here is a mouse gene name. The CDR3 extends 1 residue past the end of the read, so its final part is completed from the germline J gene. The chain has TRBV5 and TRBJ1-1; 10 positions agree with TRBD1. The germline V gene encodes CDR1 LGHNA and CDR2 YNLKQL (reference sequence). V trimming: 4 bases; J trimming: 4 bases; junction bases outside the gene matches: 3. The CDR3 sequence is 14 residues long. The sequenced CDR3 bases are TGTGCCAGCAGCCGACAGGGGGCGGGCACAGAAGTCTTC. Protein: CASSRQGAGTEVF. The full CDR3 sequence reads CASSRQGAGTEVFF.

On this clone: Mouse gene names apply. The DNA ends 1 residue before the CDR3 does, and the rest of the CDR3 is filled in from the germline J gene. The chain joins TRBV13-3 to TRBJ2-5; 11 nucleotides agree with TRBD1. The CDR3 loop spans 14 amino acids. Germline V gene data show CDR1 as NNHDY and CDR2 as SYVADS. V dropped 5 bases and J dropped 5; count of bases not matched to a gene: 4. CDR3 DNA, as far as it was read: TGTGCCAGCAGCCCGGACAGGGGGCCAGACACCCAGTAC. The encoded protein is CASSPDRGPDTQY. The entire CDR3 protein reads CASSPDRGPDTQYF.

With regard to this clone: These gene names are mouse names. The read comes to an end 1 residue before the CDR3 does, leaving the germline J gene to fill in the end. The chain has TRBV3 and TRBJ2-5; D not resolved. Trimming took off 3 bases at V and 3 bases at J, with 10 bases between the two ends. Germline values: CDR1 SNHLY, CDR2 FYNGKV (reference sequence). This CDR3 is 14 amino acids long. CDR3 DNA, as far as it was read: TGTGCCAGCAGCTTTTTGACAACGCAAGACACCCAGTAC. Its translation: CASSFLTTQDTQY. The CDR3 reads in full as CASSFLTTQDTQYF.

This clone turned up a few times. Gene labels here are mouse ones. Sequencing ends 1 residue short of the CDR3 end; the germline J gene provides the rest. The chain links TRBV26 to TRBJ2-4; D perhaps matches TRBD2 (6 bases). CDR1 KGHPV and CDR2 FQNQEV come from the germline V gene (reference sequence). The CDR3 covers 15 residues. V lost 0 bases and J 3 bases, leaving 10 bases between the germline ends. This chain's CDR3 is CASSLSWGGQNTLYF. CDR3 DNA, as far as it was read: TGTGCCAGCAGTCTGTCCTGGGGAGGCCAAAACACCTTGTAC.

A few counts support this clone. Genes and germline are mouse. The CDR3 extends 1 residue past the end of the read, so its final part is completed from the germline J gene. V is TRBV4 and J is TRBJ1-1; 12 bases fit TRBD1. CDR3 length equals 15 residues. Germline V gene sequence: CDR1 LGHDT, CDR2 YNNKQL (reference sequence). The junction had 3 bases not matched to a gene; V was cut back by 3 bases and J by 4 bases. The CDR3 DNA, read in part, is TGTGCCAGCAGCTATGGGACAGGGGGCCGCACAGAAGTCTTC. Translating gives CASSYGTGGRTEVF. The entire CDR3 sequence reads CASSYGTGGRTEVFF.

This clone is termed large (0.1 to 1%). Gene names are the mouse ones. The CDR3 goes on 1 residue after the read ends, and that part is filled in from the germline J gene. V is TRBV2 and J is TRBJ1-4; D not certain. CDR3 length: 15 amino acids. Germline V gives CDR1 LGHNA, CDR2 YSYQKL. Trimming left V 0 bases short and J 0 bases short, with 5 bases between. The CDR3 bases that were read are TGTGCCAGCAGCCAAGAAAGAATTTCCAACGAAAGATTATTT. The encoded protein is CASSQERISNERLF. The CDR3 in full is CASSQERISNERLFF.

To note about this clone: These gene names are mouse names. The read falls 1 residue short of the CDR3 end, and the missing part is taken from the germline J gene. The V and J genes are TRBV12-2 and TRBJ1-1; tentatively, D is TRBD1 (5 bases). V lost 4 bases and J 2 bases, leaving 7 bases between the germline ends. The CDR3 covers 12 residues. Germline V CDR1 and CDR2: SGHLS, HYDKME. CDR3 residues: CASSRGNTEVFF. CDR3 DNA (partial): TGTGCCAGCTCCCGGGGCAACACAGAAGTCTTC.

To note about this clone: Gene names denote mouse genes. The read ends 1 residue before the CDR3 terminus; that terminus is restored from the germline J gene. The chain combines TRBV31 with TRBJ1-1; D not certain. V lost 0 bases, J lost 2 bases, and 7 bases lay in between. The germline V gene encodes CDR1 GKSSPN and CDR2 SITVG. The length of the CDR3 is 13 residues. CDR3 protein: CAWSLTVNTEVFF. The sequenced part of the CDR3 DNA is TGTGCCTGGAGTCTAACAGTTAACACAGAAGTCTTC. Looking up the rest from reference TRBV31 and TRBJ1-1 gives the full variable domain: AQTIHQWPVAEIKAVGSPLSLGCTIKGKSSPNLYWYWQATGGTLQQLFYSITVGQVESVVQLNLSASRPKDDQFILSTEKLLLSHSGFYLCAWSLTVNTEVFFGKGTRLTVV.

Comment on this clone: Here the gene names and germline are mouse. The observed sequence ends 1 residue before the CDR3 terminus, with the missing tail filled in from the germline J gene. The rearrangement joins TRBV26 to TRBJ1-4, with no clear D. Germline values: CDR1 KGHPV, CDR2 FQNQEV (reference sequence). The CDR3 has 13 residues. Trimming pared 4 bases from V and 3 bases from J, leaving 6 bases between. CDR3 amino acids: CASSRATNERLFF. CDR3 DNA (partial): TGTGCCAGCAGTCGGGCAACCAACGAAAGATTATTT.

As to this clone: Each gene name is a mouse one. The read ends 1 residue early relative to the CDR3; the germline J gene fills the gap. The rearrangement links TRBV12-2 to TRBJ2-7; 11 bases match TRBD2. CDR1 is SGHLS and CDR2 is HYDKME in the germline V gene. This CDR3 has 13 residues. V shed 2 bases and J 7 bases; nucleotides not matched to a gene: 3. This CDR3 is CASSPGLGVEQYF. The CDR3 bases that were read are TGTGCCAGCTCTCCGGGACTGGGGGTGGAACAGTAC.

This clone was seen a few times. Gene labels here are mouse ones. Incomplete CDR3 DNA: TGTGCTAGCAGTACAGGGATGGACACCCAGTAC. Translating gives CASSTGMDTQY. The CDR3 in its entirety is CASSTGMDTQYF. The gene calls are TRBV17 and TRBJ2-5; possibly TRBD1 for D (5 bases). Read data end 1 residue before the CDR3 end; the end is taken from the germline J gene. Germline CDR1 is MNHDT and CDR2 is YYDKIL. Trimming took off 4 bases at V and 6 bases at J, with 8 bases between the two ends. This CDR3 contains 12 residues.

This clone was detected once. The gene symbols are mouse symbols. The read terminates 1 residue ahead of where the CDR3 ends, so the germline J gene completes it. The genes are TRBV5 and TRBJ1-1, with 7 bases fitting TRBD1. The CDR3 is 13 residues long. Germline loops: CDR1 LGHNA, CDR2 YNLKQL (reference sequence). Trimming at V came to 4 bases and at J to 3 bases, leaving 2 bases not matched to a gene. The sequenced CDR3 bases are TGTGCCAGCAGCCGGGACAGCGACACAGAAGTCTTC. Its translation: CASSRDSDTEVF. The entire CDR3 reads CASSRDSDTEVFF.

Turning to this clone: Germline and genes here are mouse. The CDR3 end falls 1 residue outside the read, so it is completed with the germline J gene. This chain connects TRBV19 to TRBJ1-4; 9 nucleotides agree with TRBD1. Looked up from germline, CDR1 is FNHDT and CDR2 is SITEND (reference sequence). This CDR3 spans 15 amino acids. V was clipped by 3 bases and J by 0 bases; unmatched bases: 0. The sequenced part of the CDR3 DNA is TGTGCCAGCAGTAGGGACAGGGTTTCCAACGAAAGATTATTT. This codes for CASSRDRVSNERLF. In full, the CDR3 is CASSRDRVSNERLFF. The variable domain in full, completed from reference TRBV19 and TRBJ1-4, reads GGIITQTPKFLIGQEGQKLTLKCQQNFNHDTMYWYRQDSGKGLRLIYYSITENDLQKGDLSEGYDASREKKSSFSLTVTSAQKNEMAVFLCASSRDRVSNERLFFGHGTKLSVL.

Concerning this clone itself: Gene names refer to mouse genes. CDR3 bases read: TGTGCCAGCAGTCTGCAGGTGGTCAACCAGGCTCCGCTT. Its protein is CASSLQVVNQAPL. The full CDR3 protein reads CASSLQVVNQAPLF. The chain combines TRBV26 with TRBJ1-5; D uncertain. The sequenced fragment ends 1 residue before the CDR3 boundary, so the rest is inferred from the germline J gene. Germline V lookup: CDR1 KGHPV, CDR2 FQNQEV (reference sequence). The CDR3 has 14 residues. V was shortened by 2 bases and J by 3 bases, with 8 bases between the two germline ends.

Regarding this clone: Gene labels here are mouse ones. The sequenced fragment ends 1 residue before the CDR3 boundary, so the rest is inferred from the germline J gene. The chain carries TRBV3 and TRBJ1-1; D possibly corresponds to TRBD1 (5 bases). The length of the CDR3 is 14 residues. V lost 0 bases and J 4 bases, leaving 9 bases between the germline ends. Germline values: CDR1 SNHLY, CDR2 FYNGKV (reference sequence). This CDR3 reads CASSLARRGTEVFF. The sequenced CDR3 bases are TGTGCCAGCAGCTTAGCCAGGAGGGGCACAGAAGTCTTC.

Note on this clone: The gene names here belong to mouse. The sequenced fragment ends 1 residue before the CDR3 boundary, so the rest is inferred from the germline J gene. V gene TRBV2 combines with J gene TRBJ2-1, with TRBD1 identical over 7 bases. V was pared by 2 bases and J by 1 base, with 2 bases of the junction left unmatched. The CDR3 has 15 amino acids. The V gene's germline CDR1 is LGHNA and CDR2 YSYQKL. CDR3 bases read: TGTGCCAGCAGCCAACCGGGACAGAACTATGCTGAGCAGTTC. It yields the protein CASSQPGQNYAEQF. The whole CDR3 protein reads CASSQPGQNYAEQFF.

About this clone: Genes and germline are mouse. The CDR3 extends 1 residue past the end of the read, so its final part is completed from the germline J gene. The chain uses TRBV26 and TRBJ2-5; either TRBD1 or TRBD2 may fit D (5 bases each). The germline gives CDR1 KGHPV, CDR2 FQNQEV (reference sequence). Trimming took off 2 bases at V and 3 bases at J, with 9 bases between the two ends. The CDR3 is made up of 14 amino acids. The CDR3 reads CASSLGGPQDTQYF. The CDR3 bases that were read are TGTGCCAGCAGTCTGGGGGGTCCTCAAGACACCCAGTAC.

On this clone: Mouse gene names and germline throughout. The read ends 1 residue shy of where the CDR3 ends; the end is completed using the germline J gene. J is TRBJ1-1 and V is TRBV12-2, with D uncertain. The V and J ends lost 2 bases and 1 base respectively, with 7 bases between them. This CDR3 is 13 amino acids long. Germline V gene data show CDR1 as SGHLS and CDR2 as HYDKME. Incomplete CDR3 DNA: TGTGCCAGCTCTCCCTCGGGAAACACAGAAGTCTTC. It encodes CASSPSGNTEVF. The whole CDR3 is CASSPSGNTEVFF.

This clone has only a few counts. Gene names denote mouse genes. CDR3 bases read: TGTGCCAGCGGTGATCTGGGGGAACAGTAC. Its protein is CASGDLGEQY. The whole CDR3 region reads CASGDLGEQYF. J is TRBJ2-7 and V is TRBV13-2, with TRBD2 as a possible D gene (6 bases). The read ends 1 residue before the CDR3 terminus; that terminus is restored from the germline J gene. Germline CDR1 and CDR2: NNHNN and SYGAGS (reference sequence). V lost 1 base to trimming and J lost 7 bases, with 6 bases between them. The CDR3 length is 11 residues.

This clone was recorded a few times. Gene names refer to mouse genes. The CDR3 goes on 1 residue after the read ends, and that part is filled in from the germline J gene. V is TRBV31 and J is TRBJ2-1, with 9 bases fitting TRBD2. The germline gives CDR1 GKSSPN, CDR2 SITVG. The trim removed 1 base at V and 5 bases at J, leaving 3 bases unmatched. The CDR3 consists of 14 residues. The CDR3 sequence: CAWSPRDWDAEQFF. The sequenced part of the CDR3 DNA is TGTGCCTGGAGTCCCCGGGACTGGGATGCTGAGCAGTTC.

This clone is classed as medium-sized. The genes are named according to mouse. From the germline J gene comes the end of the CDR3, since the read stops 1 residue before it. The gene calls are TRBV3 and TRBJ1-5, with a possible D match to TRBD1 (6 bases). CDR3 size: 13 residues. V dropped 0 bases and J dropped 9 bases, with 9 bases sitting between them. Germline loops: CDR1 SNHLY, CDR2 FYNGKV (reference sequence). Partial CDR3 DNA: TGTGCCAGCAGCTTAGCTGGGGGGCCGGCTCCGCTT. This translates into CASSLAGGPAPL. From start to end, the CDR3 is CASSLAGGPAPLF.

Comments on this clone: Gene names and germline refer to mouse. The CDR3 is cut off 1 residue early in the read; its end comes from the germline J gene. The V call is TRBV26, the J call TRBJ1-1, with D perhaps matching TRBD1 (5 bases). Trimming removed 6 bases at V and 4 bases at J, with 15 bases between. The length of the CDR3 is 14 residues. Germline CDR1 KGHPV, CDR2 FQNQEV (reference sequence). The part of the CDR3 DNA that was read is TGTGCCAGCAGCTGGGGGGAAAGGGGCACAGAAGTCTTC. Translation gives CASSWGERGTEVF. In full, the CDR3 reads CASSWGERGTEVFF.

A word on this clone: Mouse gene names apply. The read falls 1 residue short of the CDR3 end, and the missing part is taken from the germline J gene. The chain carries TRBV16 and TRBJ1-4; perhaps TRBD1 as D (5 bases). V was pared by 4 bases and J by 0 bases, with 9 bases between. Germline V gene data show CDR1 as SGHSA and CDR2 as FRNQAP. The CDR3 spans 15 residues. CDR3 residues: CASSSGGVSNERLFF. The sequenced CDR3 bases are TGTGCAAGCAGCTCCGGGGGGGTTTCCAACGAAAGATTATTT.